These T cell receptor beta chains were read from a single sample in a study of blood T cell repertoires in COVID-19. The repertoire was sequenced with immunoSEQ multiplex PCR; TCRdb's copy has only in-frame clones and lacks some. This sample has 150,000 to 200,000 clones, with approximately 88% found just once. Sequencing was performed on PBMCs or T cells enriched from blood (not recorded which). These receptors came from a woman aged 55 to 70 who had recovered from COVID-19. CDR3s include the opening cysteine and the closing phenylalanine or tryptophan. The D gene is left open where the match is weak. Only some rows state a clone size, as once, few, many or a class for expanded clones.

TRBD1,TRBV29-1,-,TRBJ1-1,CSVEGGQGTTEAFF,TGCAGCGTTGAAGGTGGACAGGGGACGACTGAAGCTTTCTTT
-,TRBV5-1,-,TRBJ1-6,CASTSSSYNSPLHF,TGCGCCAGCACCTCGAGCTCCTATAATTCACCCCTCCACTTT
-,TRBV5-6,-,TRBJ2-7,CASSLARDTYEQYF,TGTGCCAGCAGCTTGGCCAGGGACACCTACGAGCAGTACTTC
-,TRBV3-1/TRBV3-2,-,TRBJ2-1,CASSQDSRGYEQFF,TGTGCCAGCAGCCAAGATTCGCGGGGTTATGAGCAGTTCTTC
-,TRBV6-1,-,TRBJ2-7,CASSEGWRPEQYF,TGTGCCAGCAGTGAAGGGTGGAGGCCCGAGCAGTACTTC
TRBD2,TRBV9,-,TRBJ2-3,CASTLGGASTDTQYF,TGTGCCAGCACCCTCGGGGGGGCCAGCACAGATACGCAGTATTTT
-,TRBV11-3,once,TRBJ2-7,CASSLDGRGAYEQYF,TGTGCCAGCAGCCTTGATGGCAGGGGGGCCTACGAGCAGTACTTC
TRBD1,TRBV6-5,-,TRBJ2-5,CASRGRDRGETQYF,TGTGCCAGCAGGGGGAGGGACAGGGGAGAGACCCAGTACTTC
TRBD2,TRBV19,-,TRBJ2-3,CASKATSGGTDTQYF,TGTGCCAGTAAGGCGACTAGCGGGGGGACAGATACGCAGTATTTT
TRBD2,TRBV5-1,-,TRBJ2-3,CASSLEASGGTDTQYF,TGCGCCAGCAGCTTGGAGGCTAGCGGGGGGACAGATACGCAGTATTTT
TRBD1,TRBV18,-,TRBJ1-3,CASSPTGEPGNTIYF,TGTGCCAGCTCACCGACAGGGGAACCTGGAAACACCATATATTTT
-,TRBV5-1,-,TRBJ2-1,CASSLAPTENEQFF,TGCGCCAGCAGCTTGGCCCCGACAGAGAATGAGCAGTTCTTC
-,TRBV30,-,TRBJ2-5,CAWSPGTSQETQYF,TGTGCCTGGAGTCCAGGGACTTCCCAGGAGACCCAGTACTTC
TRBD2,TRBV5-1,-,TRBJ2-4,CASSLLLAGTENIQYF,TGCGCCAGCAGCTTGCTCCTAGCGGGGACTGAAAACATTCAGTACTTC
-,TRBV5-4,-,TRBJ1-1,CASSPWAGRTEAFF,TGTGCCAGCAGCCCCTGGGCAGGTCGGACTGAAGCTTTCTTT
-,TRBV2,-,TRBJ2-2,CASSQVFSGELFF,TGTGCCAGCAGCCAGGTTTTCTCCGGGGAGCTGTTTTTT
TRBD2,TRBV18,once,TRBJ2-7,CASSGAGGRYEQYF,TGTGCCAGCTCTGGAGCGGGGGGGAGGTACGAGCAGTACTTC
TRBD2,TRBV7-3,few,TRBJ2-5,CASSLSGRDQETQYF,TGTGCCAGCAGCTTAAGCGGGAGGGACCAAGAGACCCAGTACTTC
TRBD1,TRBV19,-,TRBJ1-1,CASRRTGVRTEAFF,TGTGCCAGTAGGAGGACAGGCGTGAGGACTGAAGCTTTCTTT
TRBD2,TRBV5-1,-,TRBJ2-7,CASSPVGGGPSYEQYF,TGCGCCAGCAGCCCAGTCGGGGGGGGCCCTTCCTACGAGCAGTACTTC
TRBD1,TRBV2,-,TRBJ1-4,CASLPGQGREKLFF,TGTGCCAGCCTCCCGGGACAGGGACGTGAAAAACTGTTTTTT
TRBD1,TRBV5-1,-,TRBJ1-2,CASSLWTGFNYGYTF,TGCGCCAGCAGCCTTTGGACAGGTTTTAACTATGGCTACACCTTC
-,TRBV7-9,-,TRBJ2-5,CASSSSGTQETQYF,TGTGCCAGCAGCTCTTCCGGGACTCAAGAGACCCAGTACTTC
TRBD1,TRBV18,few,TRBJ2-7,CASSEGDRFMYEQYF,TGTGCCAGCTCAGAGGGGGACAGATTCATGTACGAGCAGTACTTC
-,TRBV6-5,-,TRBJ1-1,CASRRISGVAEAFF,TGTGCCAGCAGGCGAATATCAGGGGTCGCTGAAGCTTTCTTT
TRBD1,TRBV2,-,TRBJ2-2,CASSSGTGTGELFF,TGTGCCAGCAGCTCCGGGACAGGCACCGGGGAGCTGTTTTTT
TRBD2,TRBV5-1,-,TRBJ2-7,CASSLGIRGDEQYF,TGCGCCAGCAGCTTGGGCATACGGGGGGACGAGCAGTACTTC
TRBD1,TRBV3-1/TRBV3-2,-,TRBJ2-5,CASSDLRQGTLQETQYF,TGTGCCAGCAGCGATCTCCGACAGGGGACCCTACAAGAGACCCAGTACTTC
TRBD1,TRBV11-2,-,TRBJ1-4,CASTDRSNEKLFF,TGTGCCAGCACGGACAGGTCTAATGAAAAACTGTTTTTT
-,TRBV28,-,TRBJ1-1,CASSLPRVDAFF,TGTGCCAGCAGTTTACCCCGGGTGGATGCTTTCTTT
-,TRBV14,once,TRBJ1-6,CASSSPGDSPLHF,TGTGCCAGCAGCTCACCGGGGGATTCACCCCTCCACTTT
-,TRBV5-8,-,TRBJ2-7,CASSWHRVQNYEQYF,TGTGCCAGCAGTTGGCACCGGGTTCAAAACTACGAGCAGTACTTC
TRBD1,TRBV3-1/TRBV3-2,-,TRBJ1-6,CASSHTDRGNSPLHF,TGTGCCAGCAGCCATACCGACAGGGGTAATTCACCCCTCCACTTT
-,TRBV30,-,TRBJ1-3,CAWRLGRGRGNTIYF,TGTGCCTGGAGATTGGGGAGGGGAAGAGGAAACACCATATATTTT
TRBD1,TRBV2,-,TRBJ1-6,CASRGQRIYNSPLHF,TGTGCCAGCAGGGGACAGAGAATCTATAATTCACCCCTCCACTTT
TRBD1,TRBV7-9,-,TRBJ1-2,CASSRRDRDGANYGYTF,TGTGCCAGCAGCCGGCGGGACAGGGATGGAGCTAACTATGGCTACACCTTC
-,TRBV9,-,TRBJ2-1,CALSKRWRALDEQFF,TGTGCCCTCTCTAAGAGGTGGAGGGCTTTGGATGAGCAGTTCTTC